Below are 26 T cell receptor beta chains sequenced from a single sample in a study of cytomegalovirus exposure and HLA in healthy donors. Use of 60 Vbeta and 13 Jbeta primers characterized the PCR. TCRdb's copy holds only in-frame clones and misses some; the assay was immunoSEQ multiplex PCR. The data show some 120,000 clones, with nearly 75% seen just once and 4.8% held by the top ten. Source material: PBMCs. The receptors were gathered from a man aged 25 to 45 in good health and CMV-seropositive.

V usage is TRBV30 and J usage is TRBJ1-1; a possible D gene is TRBD1 (5 bases). CDR1 and CDR2 from the germline V gene are GTSNPN and SVGIG (reference sequence). This CDR3 is 14 amino acids long. V was pared by 0 bases and J by 10 bases, with 18 bases between. CDR3 DNA: TGTGCCTGGAGTGTTCAGACAGACAAGTATGGAGCTTTCTTT. Translation: CAWSVQTDKYGAFF.

The J gene is TRBJ2-1, the V gene TRBV13, with D possibly being TRBD1 (5 bases). The V end was cut by 2 bases, the J end by 5 bases, with 10 bases between. Germline V gene lookup returns CDR1 PRHDT and CDR2 FYEKMQ (reference sequence). The CDR3 is made up of 14 amino acids. The CDR3 spells CASSLWGQNNEQFF. CDR3 nucleotides: TGTGCCAGCAGCTTATGGGGCCAAAACAATGAGCAGTTCTTC.

Only a few counts were recorded for this clone. The V and J genes are TRBV2 and TRBJ1-4, with 8 bases lining up with TRBD1. With 6 bases clipped from V and 8 bases from J, the junction kept 8 bases outside the gene matches. Germline lookup yields CDR1 SNHLY and CDR2 FYNNEI. This CDR3 is 14 amino acids long. CDR3 region: CASSLRGRKEKLFF. CDR3 nucleotides: TGTGCCAGCAGCCTCAGGGGGCGGAAAGAAAAACTGTTTTTT.

The rearrangement joins TRBV4-3 to TRBJ1-1, with TRBD1 as a possible D gene (6 bases). CDR3 length: 16 amino acids. With 2 bases removed from V and 0 bases from J, the gap between germline ends came to 13 bases. The germline V gene encodes CDR1 LGHNA and CDR2 YSLEER. This CDR3 reads CASSQWSTGLNTEAFF. The CDR3 DNA reads as TGCGCCAGCAGCCAATGGTCAACAGGGCTGAACACTGAAGCTTTCTTT.

The gene calls are TRBV7-9 and TRBJ1-4; a possible D gene is TRBD1 (5 bases). Per germline, CDR1 SEHNR and CDR2 FQNEAQ (reference sequence). The CDR3 has 14 amino acids. Trimming left V 3 bases short and J 4 bases short, with 9 bases between. The CDR3 sequence is CASSFLGGNEKLFF. CDR3 sequence (DNA): TGTGCCAGCAGCTTTTTGGGGGGTAATGAAAAACTGTTTTTT.

This clone was detected once. The CDR3 protein is CASSVGGHQQETQYF. The CDR3 DNA reads as TGTGCCAGCAGCGTAGGGGGACACCAACAAGAGACCCAGTACTTC. This sequence joins TRBV9 and TRBJ2-5, with D perhaps matching TRBD1 (6 bases). Germline V gene data show CDR1 as SGDLS and CDR2 as YYNGEE. V dropped 0 bases and J dropped 2 bases, with 11 bases sitting between them. The CDR3 consists of 15 residues.

The chain has TRBV9 and TRBJ2-1; 11 bases map to TRBD2. The CDR3 covers 18 residues. The germline V gene encodes CDR1 SGDLS and CDR2 YYNGEE. V shed 0 bases, J shed 8 bases, and the junction held 13 bases outside the gene matches. Here the CDR3 reads CASSVATGVAGGQHEQFF. In DNA, the CDR3 is TGTGCCAGCAGCGTAGCGACCGGGGTAGCGGGGGGGCAGCATGAGCAGTTCTTC.

The V and J genes are TRBV6-5 and TRBJ1-2, with D perhaps matching TRBD1 (6 bases). Germline V gives CDR1 MNHEY, CDR2 SVGAGI. Deletions cut 4 bases from V and 10 bases from J, with 19 bases between. This CDR3 spans 14 amino acids. CDR3 amino acids: CASSLYRENGDYTF. The CDR3 DNA reads as TGTGCCAGCAGTTTGTACAGGGAAAACGGGGACTACACCTTC.

The gene calls are TRBV4-1 and TRBJ1-1, with 10 bases that match TRBD1. Germline CDR1 reads MGHRA; CDR2 reads YSYEKL. The CDR3 covers 16 residues. V shed 1 base and J 7 bases; nucleotides not matched to a gene: 9. CDR3 sequence: CASSQGTGGPRGEAFF. The CDR3, as DNA: TGCGCCAGCAGCCAAGGGACAGGGGGTCCTCGGGGTGAAGCTTTCTTT.

The chain is built from TRBV5-1 and TRBJ1-3; the D is unclear. V lost 0 bases and J lost 0, with 4 bases in between. The CDR3 has 14 residues. Germline lookup yields CDR1 SGHRS and CDR2 YFSETQ. The CDR3 DNA sequence: TGCGCCAGCAGCTTGGAGAGCTCTGGAAACACCATATATTTT. The encoded protein is CASSLESSGNTIYF.

This clone was seen only a few times. V is TRBV19 and J is TRBJ1-4, with D perhaps matching TRBD1 (5 bases). V shed 6 bases and J shed 4 bases, with 12 bases lying between them. Looked up from germline, CDR1 is LNHDA and CDR2 is SQIVND (reference sequence). The CDR3 contains 14 residues. CDR3 amino acids: CASSLDSHNEKLFF. The CDR3 DNA reads TGTGCCAGTAGCCTCGACAGCCATAATGAAAAACTGTTTTTT.

V usage is TRBV7-2 and J usage is TRBJ2-3, with 11 bases that match TRBD2. Germline trimming cut 2 bases from V and 7 bases from J; bases unmatched to any gene: 8. Germline V gene sequence: CDR1 SGHTA, CDR2 FQGNSA. The CDR3 covers 16 residues. CDR3 protein: CASSLLAGGMGNTQYF. In DNA form, the CDR3 reads TGTGCCAGCAGCTTATTAGCGGGGGGGATGGGGAATACGCAGTATTTT.

The chain employs TRBV6-5 and TRBJ1-2; 12 positions match TRBD1. Germline V gene data show CDR1 as MNHEY and CDR2 as SVGAGI. The V gene end was trimmed by 4 bases and the J gene end by 6 bases; junction bases not matched to a gene: 9. The CDR3 covers 16 residues. In nucleotides, the CDR3 is TGTGCCAGCAGTTCCCGGGGGGACAGGGGGCGAAATGGCTACACCTTC. This sequence encodes CASSSRGDRGRNGYTF.

V and J are TRBV28 and TRBJ2-3, with D possibly TRBD1 on 6 matching bases. Germline CDR1 and CDR2: MDHEN and SYDVKM. This CDR3 region has 15 residues. Between the trimmed V and J ends, which lost 6 bases and 2 bases, there was a span of 15 bases. The CDR3 protein is CASSPFGGVTDTQYF. The CDR3 DNA reads TGTGCCAGCAGCCCGTTTGGGGGCGTCACAGATACGCAGTATTTT.

The gene calls are TRBV10-1 and TRBJ2-3; 7 positions agree with TRBD2. The germline CDR1 and CDR2 sequences are WNHNN and SYGVQD (reference sequence). The J segment lost 0 bases and the V segment lost 2 bases, leaving 5 bases of the junction unmatched. The CDR3 is made up of 16 amino acids. The CDR3 here is CASSERRGTSTDTQYF. In DNA form, the CDR3 reads TGCGCCAGCAGTGAGAGGCGGGGGACTAGCACAGATACGCAGTATTTT.

The V gene is TRBV5-4, the J gene TRBJ2-2; D ambiguous. CDR1 and CDR2 from the germline V gene are SGHNT and YYREEE (reference sequence). This CDR3 region has 16 residues. V was trimmed by 1 base and J by 1 base, leaving 11 bases between them. The CDR3 DNA reads as TGTGCCAGCAGCTTGATGAACAGTCAGAACACCGGGGAGCTGTTTTTT. This sequence encodes CASSLMNSQNTGELFF.

The rearrangement uses TRBV10-1 and TRBJ2-3; TRBD2 agrees at 8 bases. V trimming: 5 bases; J trimming: 0 bases; junction bases outside the gene matches: 4. The CDR3 runs to 15 residues. CDR1 and CDR2 (germline): WNHNN, SYGVQD (reference sequence). CDR3 bases: TGCGCCAGCAGTAGGACGGGGGGGAGCACAGATACGCAGTATTTT. It specifies CASSRTGGSTDTQYF.

The V call is TRBV19, the J call TRBJ1-6; D is ambiguous. This CDR3 has 14 amino acids. Deletions cut 3 bases from V and 6 bases from J, with 9 bases between. Per the germline V gene, CDR1 is LNHDA and CDR2 is SQIVND (reference sequence). DNA for the CDR3: TGTGCCAGTAGTATCCAGGCCTCTAATTCACCCCTCCACTTT. This sequence encodes CASSIQASNSPLHF.

This clone was seen more than once but under ten times. This chain joins TRBV4-1 and TRBJ1-4, with D uncertain. The CDR3 is 16 amino acids. Germline V gives CDR1 MGHRA, CDR2 YSYEKL. The V gene lost 5 bases and the J gene lost 8 bases, with 21 bases spanning the gap. For the CDR3, the DNA is TGCGCCAGCAGCACAGACCGGGGTAGTCTGAGGGAAAAACTGTTTTTT. Its translation: CASSTDRGSLREKLFF.

The genes are TRBV19 and TRBJ2-5; D is undetermined. Germline-derived CDR1 and CDR2 are LNHDA and SQIVND (reference sequence). This CDR3 is built from 13 residues. V was shortened by 3 bases and J by 3 bases, with 8 bases between the two germline ends. The CDR3 region is CASSIFLKETQYF. CDR3 DNA: TGTGCCAGTAGTATCTTTCTTAAAGAGACCCAGTACTTC.

This chain links TRBV6-5 with TRBJ1-1, with D perhaps TRBD1 (6 bases). This CDR3 region has 16 residues. Germline V gene sequence: CDR1 MNHEY, CDR2 SVGAGI. The V gene lost 0 bases and the J gene lost 2 bases, with 13 bases spanning the gap. DNA for the CDR3: TGTGCCAGCAGTTACTCGTGGTCAGGGGAAAACACTGAAGCTTTCTTT. Encoded protein: CASSYSWSGENTEAFF.

The genes are TRBV19 and TRBJ2-7; D possibly corresponds to TRBD1 (6 bases). The germline gives CDR1 LNHDA, CDR2 SQIVND (reference sequence). Trimming stripped 5 bases from V and 4 bases from J, with 12 bases between. The CDR3 covers 13 residues. CDR3 in DNA: TGTGCCAGTAGTCGCAGGGGATCTTACGAGCAGTACTTC. It codes for CASSRRGSYEQYF.

V is TRBV14 and J is TRBJ2-7, with TRBD1 as a possible D gene (5 bases). V dropped 4 bases and J dropped 7 bases, with 14 bases sitting between them. This CDR3 is 13 amino acids long. Germline V gene sequence: CDR1 SGHDN, CDR2 FVKESK. CDR3 DNA: TGTGCCAGCAGCCCCCTCGACAGCGCGGAGCAGTACTTC. It specifies CASSPLDSAEQYF.

The chain employs TRBV5-6 and TRBJ2-7, with D possibly being TRBD1 (5 bases). With 4 bases removed from V and 5 bases from J, the gap between germline ends came to 13 bases. This CDR3 spans 13 amino acids. CDR1 and CDR2 (germline): SGHDT, YYEEEE. The chain's CDR3 is CASSGAPGNEQYF. CDR3 DNA sequence: TGTGCCAGCAGCGGGGCCCCAGGGAACGAGCAGTACTTC. The whole variable domain, filled in from reference TRBV5-6 and TRBJ2-7, reads DAGVTQSPTHLIKTRGQQVTLRCSPKSGHDTVSWYQQALGQGPQFIFQYYEEEERQRGNFPDRFSGHQFPNYSSELNVNALLLGDSALYLCASSGAPGNEQYFGPGTRLTVT.

The rearrangement links TRBV7-3 to TRBJ2-5; D gene unclear. The CDR3 length is 15 residues. With 4 bases removed from V and 2 bases from J, the gap between germline ends came to 14 bases. The germline V gene encodes CDR1 SGHTA and CDR2 FQGTGA. The CDR3 bases are TGTGCCAGCAGCTCGAGTAGCACCCCACAAGAGACCCAGTACTTC. As protein: CASSSSSTPQETQYF.

V usage is TRBV19 and J usage is TRBJ2-3; TRBD1 aligns across 9 bases. CDR3 size: 15 residues. Per germline, CDR1 LNHDA and CDR2 SQIVND (reference sequence). J gave up 3 bases and V 7 bases, and 8 bases lay outside the gene matches. The CDR3 protein is CASTQTGGGTDTQYF. Written as DNA, the CDR3 is TGTGCCAGTACCCAGACAGGGGGAGGGACAGATACGCAGTATTTT. Full variable domain (missing parts from reference TRBV19 and TRBJ2-3): DGGITQSPKYLFRKEGQNVTLSCEQNLNHDAMYWYRQDPGQGLRLIYYSQIVNDFQKGDIAEGYSVSREKKESFPLTVTSAQKNPTAFYLCASTQTGGGTDTQYFGPGTRLTVL.